Below are 32 T cell receptor beta chains sequenced from a single sample in a study of naive and memory T cell subsets (dated by TCRdb to about 2017). The study reported a robust and sensitive protocol to amplify, sequence and analyze TCRs, based on 3' ligation of a UMI-containing oligonucleotide to TCR cDNA. Library prep was done by 5' RACE. Sequencing was performed on an Illumina MiSeq. The ligated cDNA was amplified in four rounds of PCR with nested alpha and beta constant region primers together with the SP2 primer. TCRdb handled the public reads itself, with Q25 trimming in fastp and clone calling in MiXCR, and kept productive beta chains. Rows are unified per CDR3 protein, each entry keeping the most common DNA and genes. This sample is represented by tens of thousands of distinct CDR3 sequences; over 15% of them were singletons. The top ten clones comprise approximately 2.5% of the sample. Source of these receptors: a female donor in good health.

This clonotype was recorded many times. This chain joins TRBV20-1 and TRBJ2-1, with 9 nucleotides matching TRBD2. The CDR3 spans 14 residues. V was clipped by 1 base and J by 7 bases; unmatched bases: 5. Per the germline V gene, CDR1 is DFQATT and CDR2 is SNEGSKA (reference sequence). The CDR3 bases are TGCAGTGCTAGAGGACTAGCGGCTATGAATGAGCAGTTCTTC. This encodes CSARGLAAMNEQFF.

The table lists this clonotype with many counts. The V gene is TRBV20-1, the J gene TRBJ2-7; perhaps TRBD2 as D (6 bases). Germline-derived CDR1 and CDR2 are DFQATT and SNEGSKA (reference sequence). The CDR3 runs 13 residues. Trimming took off 6 bases at V and 3 bases at J, with 15 bases between the two ends. The chain's CDR3 is CSAPGGEVYEQYF. In DNA form, the CDR3 reads TGCAGTGCCCCCGGCGGGGAGGTCTACGAGCAGTACTTC.

By frequency in the sample, this clonotype is medium-sized (0.01 to 0.1%). The J gene is TRBJ1-2, the V gene TRBV29-1; D is perhaps TRBD1 (5 bases). Trimming removed 3 bases from V and 4 bases from J, with 9 bases in between. This CDR3 contains 12 residues. In germline, CDR1 is SQVTM, CDR2 ANQGSEA. DNA for the CDR3: TGCAGCGTTGACGGGGGACCCTATGGCTACACCTTC. Translated, it gives CSVDGGPYGYTF.

This clonotype was seen only a few times. V usage is TRBV4-2 and J usage is TRBJ2-7; D unresolved. The V end was cut by 0 bases, the J end by 0 bases, with 18 bases between. CDR1 is LGHNA, CDR2 YNFKEQ, per germline. CDR3 size: 18 residues. This CDR3 reads CASSQEGVRYPLSYEQYF. The CDR3 DNA sequence: TGTGCCAGCAGCCAAGAGGGCGTCCGATACCCCCTCTCCTACGAGCAGTACTTC.

This clonotype was picked up many times. The chain has TRBV6-2 or TRBV6-3 and TRBJ2-7; TRBD2 is a possible D gene (5 bases). V lost 7 bases and J 2 bases, leaving 12 bases between the germline ends. The V gene's germline CDR1 is MNHEY and CDR2 SVGEGT. CDR3 length: 13 amino acids. The CDR3 loop reads CASTHTGTYEQYF. The DNA of the CDR3 is TGTGCCAGCACCCACACGGGAACCTACGAGCAGTACTTC.

The gene calls are TRBV14 and TRBJ1-2; D is undetermined. CDR3 size: 12 residues. The germline V and J ends were trimmed by 2 bases and 6 bases, with 7 bases remaining between them. In germline, CDR1 is SGHDN, CDR2 FVKESK. The CDR3 here is CASSQSRDGYTF. The CDR3 nucleotides are TGTGCCAGCAGCCAAAGTAGGGATGGCTACACCTTC.

In its sample, this clonotype was seen many times. This chain connects TRBV7-9 to TRBJ2-1; no firm D call. The V end lost 3 bases, the J end lost 6 bases, and 9 bases lay between the germline ends. Germline loops: CDR1 SEHNR, CDR2 FQNEAQ (reference sequence). The CDR3 is made up of 13 amino acids. CDR3 protein: CASSLLEFNEQFF. The DNA for the CDR3 is TGTGCCAGCAGCTTGTTGGAGTTCAATGAGCAGTTCTTC. The variable domain in full, completed from reference TRBV7-9 and TRBJ2-1, reads DTGVSQNPRHKITKRGQNVTFRCDPISEHNRLYWYRQTLGQGPEFLTYFQNEAQLEKSRLLSDRFSAERPKGSFSTLEIQRTEQGDSAMYLCASSLLEFNEQFFGPGTRLTVL.

The V gene is TRBV27, the J gene TRBJ2-5; D is uncertain. The CDR3 is 14 residues long. CDR1 and CDR2 from the germline V gene are MNHEY and SMNVEV (reference sequence). The V end was cut by 8 bases, the J end by 4 bases, with 17 bases between. CDR3 sequence reads: CASSPGWGSETQYF. The CDR3 DNA is TGTGCCAGCTCCCCCGGCTGGGGTTCAGAGACCCAGTACTTC.

The V gene is TRBV27, the J gene TRBJ2-3; tentative D call: TRBD2 (5 bases). Trimming took 5 bases from V and 2 from J, leaving 11 bases between them. This CDR3 has 14 amino acids. The germline V gene encodes CDR1 MNHEY and CDR2 SMNVEV (reference sequence). For the CDR3, the DNA is TGTGCCAGCAGTGCCCTAGCCCTCACAGATACGCAGTATTTT. This translates into CASSALALTDTQYF.

The chain couples TRBV18 to TRBJ2-2; 7 bases are shared with TRBD1. The CDR3 is made up of 15 amino acids. Looked up from germline, CDR1 is KGHSH and CDR2 is LQKENI. With V trimmed by 4 bases and J by 0 bases, 2 bases remained unmatched. CDR3: CASSLGQANTGELFF. In DNA form, the CDR3 reads TGTGCCAGCTCACTCGGACAGGCGAACACCGGGGAGCTGTTTTTT.

The sample holds a few counts of this clonotype. The genes are TRBV29-1 and TRBJ2-1; no definite D call. The germline V gene encodes CDR1 SQVTM and CDR2 ANQGSEA. The CDR3 has 16 amino acids. V was clipped by 4 bases and J by 0 bases, with 16 bases between them. The CDR3 here is CSVVNYQLGSYNEQFF. CDR3 sequence (DNA): TGCAGCGTTGTTAACTACCAACTGGGCTCCTACAATGAGCAGTTCTTC.

The CDR3, as DNA: TGCGCCAGCAGCCCGAGGCAGGGGGAGAATTCACCCCTCCACTTT. Translating it yields CASSPRQGENSPLHF. The chain couples TRBV5-1 to TRBJ1-6, with 7 bases lining up with TRBD1. With 4 bases clipped from V and 7 bases from J, the junction kept 8 bases outside the gene matches. From germline, CDR1 is SGHRS and CDR2 YFSETQ. The CDR3 consists of 15 residues.

Ten or more counts support this clonotype. The chain employs TRBV6-1 and TRBJ2-5, with 9 bases matching TRBD1. V gave up 7 bases and J gave up 5 bases; unmatched junction bases: 11. Germline CDR1 MNHNS, CDR2 SASEGT. The CDR3 sequence is 15 residues long. CDR3 loop: CASTAGDRVWETQYF. CDR3 nucleotides: TGTGCCAGCACCGCCGGGGACAGGGTCTGGGAGACCCAGTACTTC.

The chain joins TRBV13 to TRBJ2-1; D gene unclear. Germline V gene data show CDR1 as PRHDT and CDR2 as FYEKMQ (reference sequence). Trimming pared 1 base from V and 7 bases from J, leaving 11 bases between. The length of the CDR3 is 14 residues. CDR3 in DNA: TGTGCCAGCAGCTTAGTCCCTAGTCGGAATGAGCAGTTCTTC. The encoded protein is CASSLVPSRNEQFF.

This clonotype was counted a few times. The chain has TRBV19 and TRBJ2-7; the match to TRBD2 covers 9 bases. The junction had 3 bases not matched to a gene; V was cut back by 2 bases and J by 1 base. The CDR3 length is 15 residues. Germline values: CDR1 LNHDA, CDR2 SQIVND (reference sequence). In nucleotides, the CDR3 is TGTGCCAGTAGTATATCTAGCGGGGATTCCTACGAGCAGTACTTC. Translating it yields CASSISSGDSYEQYF.

This clonotype was observed a few times. The chain employs TRBV6-6 and TRBJ2-7, with D unresolved. Between the trimmed V and J ends, which lost 7 bases and 5 bases, there was a span of 15 bases. CDR1 and CDR2 (germline): MNHNY, SVGAGI (reference sequence). The CDR3 loop spans 13 amino acids. In nucleotides, the CDR3 is TGTGCCAGCAAATCTAATTTGGCAGACGAGCAGTACTTC. Its translation is CASKSNLADEQYF.

The table lists this clonotype with a few counts. The chain employs TRBV7-2 and TRBJ1-5; D remains ambiguous. CDR1 and CDR2 (germline): SGHTA, FQGNSA. With 4 bases removed from V and 4 bases from J, the gap between germline ends came to 11 bases. The CDR3 runs 14 residues. The CDR3 region is CASSSTGTNQPQHF. The CDR3 DNA is TGTGCCAGCAGCTCCACTGGAACGAATCAGCCCCAGCATTTT.

In this sample, this clonotype turned up many times. The chain employs TRBV29-1 and TRBJ1-1, with TRBD1 matching over 7 bases. CDR3 length: 15 amino acids. Unmatched junction bases numbered 12, after V lost 8 bases and J lost 0 bases. From germline, CDR1 is SQVTM and CDR2 ANQGSEA. CDR3 in DNA: TGCAGCCCGACCCGGGTGACAGGGATGAACACTGAAGCTTTCTTT. This codes for CSPTRVTGMNTEAFF.

This clonotype has a count of ten or more. The chain links TRBV6-1 to TRBJ2-1; D might be TRBD2 (5 bases). V gave up 1 base and J gave up 4 bases, with 11 bases separating them. Germline loops: CDR1 MNHNS, CDR2 SASEGT. The length of the CDR3 is 15 residues. As DNA, the CDR3 is TGTGCCAGCAGTGAAGAAGGACTCCAATACAATGAGCAGTTCTTC. Translating it yields CASSEEGLQYNEQFF.

This clonotype was seen many times. J is TRBJ2-2 and V is TRBV29-1, with unresolved D. This CDR3 contains 12 residues. In germline, CDR1 is SQVTM, CDR2 ANQGSEA. V dropped 4 bases and J dropped 7 bases, with 10 bases sitting between them. The CDR3 protein is CSVVSGHGELFF. The CDR3 coding sequence is TGCAGCGTTGTTTCCGGCCACGGGGAGCTGTTTTTT.

This clonotype was observed a handful of times. The chain employs TRBV11-2 and TRBJ2-7; perhaps TRBD2 as D (6 bases). The CDR3 extends over 13 amino acids. The germline CDR1 and CDR2 sequences are SGHAT and FQNNGV. Between the trimmed V and J ends, which lost 8 bases and 1 base, there was a span of 12 bases. The CDR3 DNA sequence: TGTGCCAGCGGTGGGCTAGCGTCCTACGAGCAGTACTTC. As protein: CASGGLASYEQYF.

This clonotype was counted at least ten times. The J gene is TRBJ1-2, the V gene TRBV20-1; 9 bases are a match to TRBD1. CDR3 length: 14 amino acids. Germline V gene lookup returns CDR1 DFQATT and CDR2 SNEGSKA (reference sequence). J was trimmed by 4 bases and V by 3 bases; bases with no gene match: 6. The CDR3 sequence: CSASPTGQGYGYTF. CDR3 sequence (DNA): TGCAGTGCTAGTCCGACGGGACAGGGCTATGGCTACACCTTC.

This clonotype came up many times. V and J are TRBV29-1 and TRBJ2-7, with no clear D. Trimming left V 2 bases short and J 1 base short, with 6 bases between. Looked up from germline, CDR1 is SQVTM and CDR2 is ANQGSEA. This CDR3 contains 12 residues. CDR3 DNA sequence: TGCAGCGTTGAAAAAGGGTCCTACGAGCAGTACTTC. Protein sequence: CSVEKGSYEQYF.

Only a few counts were recorded for this clonotype. The rearrangement uses TRBV7-9 and TRBJ1-2, with a weak D call TRBD1 (6 bases). The germline CDR1 and CDR2 sequences are SEHNR and FQNEAQ (reference sequence). Trimming cost V 4 bases and J 6 bases, with 18 bases left between them. The CDR3 spans 15 residues. The DNA for the CDR3 is TGTGCCAGCAGCTGGAACCGGGACAAAGTAAATGGCTACACCTTC. Its translation: CASSWNRDKVNGYTF.

This chain links TRBV12-3 or TRBV12-4 with TRBJ2-2, with no clear D. There are 13 residues in the CDR3. V was shortened by 5 bases and J by 5 bases, with 9 bases between the two germline ends. This CDR3 is CASSPTNTGELFF. The DNA for the CDR3 is TGTGCCAGCAGTCCCACTAATACCGGGGAGCTGTTTTTT.

The J gene is TRBJ2-5, the V gene TRBV5-1; D gene ambiguous. The CDR3 is 13 amino acids. CDR1 and CDR2 (germline): SGHRS, YFSETQ. Trimming took off 0 bases at V and 1 base at J, with 4 bases between the two ends. The CDR3 loop reads CASSLEPQETQYF. The CDR3 DNA reads as TGCGCCAGCAGCTTGGAACCCCAAGAGACCCAGTACTTC.

The V gene is TRBV10-2, the J gene TRBJ2-7; the match to TRBD1 covers 7 bases. This CDR3 has 13 residues. The V and J ends lost 7 bases and 3 bases, in that order; junction bases with no gene match: 6. Per germline, CDR1 WSHSY and CDR2 SAAADI. Here the CDR3 DNA reads TGCGCCAGCACCGGGGACAGTAGCTACGAGCAGTACTTC. This gives the protein CASTGDSSYEQYF.

This clonotype was seen repeatedly, ten times or more. The chain joins TRBV6-5 to TRBJ2-3; D possibly corresponds to TRBD2 (5 bases). Germline V lookup: CDR1 MNHEY, CDR2 SVGAGI. This CDR3 has 13 amino acids. Trimming shortened V by 6 bases and J by 1 base, and 8 bases separated the two germline ends. The CDR3 sequence: CASRNGGTDTQYF. CDR3 bases: TGTGCCAGCAGAAACGGGGGCACAGATACGCAGTATTTT.

This chain uses TRBV29-1 with TRBJ1-5; 7 bases are shared with TRBD1. This CDR3 comprises 14 residues. The junction had 6 bases not matched to a gene; V was cut back by 7 bases and J by 0 bases. Germline lookup yields CDR1 SQVTM and CDR2 ANQGSEA. Written as DNA, the CDR3 is TGCAGCGCCGTGACAGGGACTAGCAATCAGCCCCAGCATTTT. Encoded protein: CSAVTGTSNQPQHF.

In this sample, this clonotype turned up a few times. The V and J genes are TRBV20-1 and TRBJ2-1; 7 nucleotides match TRBD2. Germline trimming cut 3 bases from V and 8 bases from J; bases unmatched to any gene: 13. Per the germline V gene, CDR1 is DFQATT and CDR2 is SNEGSKA (reference sequence). The CDR3 totals 15 residues. CDR3 bases: TGCAGTGCTAGGGGTTTCGGGACTACCCTCGATGAGCAGTTCTTC. This gives the protein CSARGFGTTLDEQFF.

This clonotype occurred many times. This rearrangement joins TRBV29-1 to TRBJ2-1, with a weak D call TRBD1 (6 bases). The germline V gene encodes CDR1 SQVTM and CDR2 ANQGSEA. The CDR3 covers 15 residues. V was shortened by 6 bases and J by 7 bases, with 22 bases between the two germline ends. CDR3 in DNA: TGCAGCGTAGCTGGAGTTGGGGGCGCTGGGAATGAGCAGTTCTTC. Amino acid sequence: CSVAGVGGAGNEQFF.

This clonotype occurred a few times. V gene TRBV9 combines with J gene TRBJ2-2, with 9 bases fitting TRBD2. V gave up 4 bases and J gave up 5 bases; unmatched junction bases: 12. Per the germline V gene, CDR1 is SGDLS and CDR2 is YYNGEE. This CDR3 has 17 amino acids. The CDR3 DNA reads as TGTGCCAGCAGCCCCAAGAGCGGGGGGAGCCGAACCGGGGAGCTGTTTTTT. Translation: CASSPKSGGSRTGELFF.